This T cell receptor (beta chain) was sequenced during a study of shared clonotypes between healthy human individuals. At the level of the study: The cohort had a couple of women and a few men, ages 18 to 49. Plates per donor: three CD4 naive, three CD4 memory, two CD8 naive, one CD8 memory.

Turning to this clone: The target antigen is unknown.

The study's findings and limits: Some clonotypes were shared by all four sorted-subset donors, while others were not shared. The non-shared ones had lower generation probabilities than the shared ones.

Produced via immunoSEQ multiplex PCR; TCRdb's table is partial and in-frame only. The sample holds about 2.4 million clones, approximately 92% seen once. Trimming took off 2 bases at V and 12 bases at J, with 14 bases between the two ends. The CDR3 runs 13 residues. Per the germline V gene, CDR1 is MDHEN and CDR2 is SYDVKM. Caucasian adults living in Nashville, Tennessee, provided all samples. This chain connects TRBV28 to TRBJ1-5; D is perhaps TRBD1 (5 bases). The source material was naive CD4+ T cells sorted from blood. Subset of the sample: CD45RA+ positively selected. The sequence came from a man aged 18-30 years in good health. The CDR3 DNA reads TGTGCCAGCAGTTTACAAGGGGCGAAGGGCCAGCATTTT. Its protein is CASSLQGAKGQHF.